A selection of T cell receptor beta chains follows, all from one sample in a study of Graves' ophthalmopathy and Graves' hyperthyroidism. TCRdb fed the multiplex PCR reads into MiXCR, producing one record per CDR3 protein. This table holds just over 400,000 distinct CDR3 sequences, around 20% found once. Input material: peripheral blood. The source is a woman aged 18-29 years with stable Graves' hyperthyroidism. Each CDR3 is given with its conserved first and last residue. Fields, in order: V gene, clone size, J gene, D gene, CDR3 protein, CDR3 DNA. A D gene is named only where the DNA matches it firmly. Clone size appears in some rows only: once, few, many, or a class for an expanded clone.

v_call: TRBV30; clone_size: .; j_call: TRBJ1-6; d_call: .; cdr3_aa: CAWSEWRMAYNSPLHF; cdr3_nt: TGTGCCTGGAGTGAATGGAGGATGGCCTATAATTCACCCCTCCACTTT
v_call: TRBV20-1; clone_size: .; j_call: TRBJ1-2; d_call: .; cdr3_aa: CSARDTGGHGGYTF; cdr3_nt: TGCAGTGCTAGAGATACGGGCGGGCATGGAGGCTACACCTTC
v_call: TRBV11-2; clone_size: many; j_call: TRBJ1-2; d_call: .; cdr3_aa: CASSSRNYGYTF; cdr3_nt: TGTGCCAGCAGCTCACGGAACTATGGCTACACCTTC
v_call: TRBV6-1; clone_size: once; j_call: TRBJ2-5; d_call: .; cdr3_aa: CASSTWGGAETQYF; cdr3_nt: TGTGCCAGCAGTACCTGGGGCGGGGCGGAGACCCAGTACTTC
v_call: TRBV2; clone_size: many; j_call: TRBJ2-7; d_call: .; cdr3_aa: CASSGGAPYEQYF; cdr3_nt: TGTGCCAGCAGTGGCGGCGCCCCCTACGAGCAGTACTTC
v_call: TRBV2; clone_size: many; j_call: TRBJ1-1; d_call: TRBD1; cdr3_aa: CASSPIPSTDRGRVTEAFF; cdr3_nt: TGTGCCAGCAGTCCCATCCCTTCAACAGACAGGGGACGGGTTACTGAAGCTTTCTTT
v_call: TRBV9; clone_size: many; j_call: TRBJ2-2; d_call: TRBD2; cdr3_aa: CASSPTSGRATTGELFF; cdr3_nt: TGTGCCAGCAGCCCAACTAGCGGGAGAGCTACTACCGGGGAGCTGTTTTTT
v_call: TRBV6-1; clone_size: .; j_call: TRBJ2-5; d_call: TRBD1; cdr3_aa: CASSAGQGQIWYRETQYF; cdr3_nt: TGTGCCAGCAGTGCAGGACAGGGACAAATTTGGTATCGAGAGACCCAGTACTTC
v_call: TRBV2; clone_size: .; j_call: TRBJ1-6; d_call: .; cdr3_aa: CASSLRRGRDSPLHF; cdr3_nt: TGTGCCAGCAGCCTCCGGCGGGGAAGGGATTCACCCCTCCACTTT
v_call: TRBV25-1; clone_size: many; j_call: TRBJ2-3; d_call: .; cdr3_aa: CASRDSSTDTQYF; cdr3_nt: TGTGCCAGCAGGGACAGTAGCACAGATACGCAGTATTTT
v_call: TRBV4-3; clone_size: many; j_call: TRBJ1-1; d_call: .; cdr3_aa: CASSQDTGKEAFF; cdr3_nt: TGCGCCAGCAGCCAAGATACAGGGAAAGAAGCTTTCTTT
v_call: TRBV27; clone_size: many; j_call: TRBJ2-7; d_call: .; cdr3_aa: CASSSGGLLYEQYF; cdr3_nt: TGTGCCAGCAGTTCTGGTGGGCTACTTTACGAGCAGTACTTC
v_call: TRBV13; clone_size: .; j_call: TRBJ2-5; d_call: TRBD1; cdr3_aa: CASSWTGKGEETQYF; cdr3_nt: TGTGCCAGCAGCTGGACAGGGAAAGGGGAAGAGACCCAGTACTTC
v_call: TRBV15; clone_size: .; j_call: TRBJ1-1; d_call: TRBD1; cdr3_aa: CATSREETGTTEAFF; cdr3_nt: TGTGCCACCAGCAGAGAAGAGACAGGGACCACTGAAGCTTTCTTT
v_call: TRBV20-1; clone_size: .; j_call: TRBJ1-6; d_call: TRBD1; cdr3_aa: CSAREGQGYSPLHF; cdr3_nt: TGCAGTGCTAGAGAGGGACAGGGGTACTCACCCCTCCACTTT
v_call: TRBV18; clone_size: few; j_call: TRBJ1-5; d_call: .; cdr3_aa: CASSPGLGQPQHF; cdr3_nt: TGTGCCAGCTCACCTGGGTTGGGTCAGCCCCAGCATTTT
v_call: TRBV29-1; clone_size: many; j_call: TRBJ2-5; d_call: .; cdr3_aa: CSASPSQETQYF; cdr3_nt: TGCAGCGCCTCCCCCAGTCAAGAGACCCAGTACTTC
v_call: TRBV28; clone_size: many; j_call: TRBJ1-2; d_call: .; cdr3_aa: CASSLDILPYGYTF; cdr3_nt: TGTGCCAGCAGTCTCGACATCTTGCCCTATGGCTACACCTTC
v_call: TRBV12-3/TRBV12-4; clone_size: .; j_call: TRBJ1-6; d_call: .; cdr3_aa: CASSLSGVSPLHF; cdr3_nt: TGTGCCAGCAGTTTGTCTGGTGTTTCTCCCCTCCACTTT
v_call: TRBV12-3/TRBV12-4; clone_size: many; j_call: TRBJ1-1; d_call: .; cdr3_aa: CASSLWGSNTEAFF; cdr3_nt: TGTGCCAGCAGTTTATGGGGCTCTAACACTGAAGCTTTCTTT
v_call: TRBV15; clone_size: many; j_call: TRBJ1-2; d_call: TRBD1; cdr3_aa: CATSRDRDRVNYGYTF; cdr3_nt: TGTGCCACCAGCAGAGATCGGGACAGAGTTAACTATGGCTACACCTTC
v_call: TRBV6-2/TRBV6-3; clone_size: .; j_call: TRBJ1-5; d_call: .; cdr3_aa: CAIKGTGQPQHF; cdr3_nt: TGTGCCATTAAAGGAACAGGACAGCCCCAGCATTTT
v_call: TRBV19; clone_size: .; j_call: TRBJ2-7; d_call: TRBD1; cdr3_aa: CASSIRDRGSYEQYF; cdr3_nt: TGTGCCAGTAGTATCCGGGACAGGGGCTCCTACGAGCAGTACTTC
v_call: TRBV7-9; clone_size: few; j_call: TRBJ2-2; d_call: TRBD1; cdr3_aa: CASSSGQANTGELFF; cdr3_nt: TGTGCCAGCAGCTCGGGACAGGCGAACACCGGGGAGCTGTTTTTT
v_call: TRBV7-2; clone_size: many; j_call: TRBJ2-5; d_call: TRBD2; cdr3_aa: CASSPPPGRTGLATF; cdr3_nt: TGTGCCAGCAGCCCCCCCCCCGGACGAACGGGACTAGCAACCTTC
v_call: TRBV28; clone_size: many; j_call: TRBJ2-7; d_call: .; cdr3_aa: CASSLTRPVDEQYF; cdr3_nt: TGTGCCAGCAGTCTCACTCGCCCCGTGGACGAGCAGTACTTC
v_call: TRBV7-2; clone_size: many; j_call: TRBJ2-2; d_call: TRBD2; cdr3_aa: CASSFRSGRAGGELFF; cdr3_nt: TGTGCCAGCAGCTTTCGTAGCGGGAGGGCCGGCGGGGAGCTGTTTTTT
v_call: TRBV3-1; clone_size: .; j_call: TRBJ1-2; d_call: .; cdr3_aa: CASSQASGKGGYTF; cdr3_nt: TGTGCCAGCAGCCAAGCGTCCGGTAAAGGGGGCTACACCTTC
v_call: TRBV19; clone_size: .; j_call: TRBJ1-1; d_call: .; cdr3_aa: CASISPNTEAFF; cdr3_nt: TGTGCCAGTATCTCGCCGAACACTGAAGCTTTCTTT
v_call: TRBV19; clone_size: many; j_call: TRBJ2-7; d_call: TRBD1; cdr3_aa: CASTLQGEGSYEQYF; cdr3_nt: TGTGCCAGTACCCTACAGGGGGAAGGTTCCTACGAGCAGTACTTC
v_call: TRBV27; clone_size: many; j_call: TRBJ2-4; d_call: .; cdr3_aa: CASSPQHWDLTKNIQYF; cdr3_nt: TGTGCCAGCAGTCCCCAACACTGGGACCTAACCAAAAACATTCAGTACTTC
v_call: TRBV6-2/TRBV6-3; clone_size: .; j_call: TRBJ1-2; d_call: TRBD1; cdr3_aa: CASSYKGQTLYGYTF; cdr3_nt: TGTGCCAGCAGTTACAAGGGACAGACTCTCTATGGCTACACCTTC
v_call: TRBV24-1; clone_size: many; j_call: TRBJ2-2; d_call: .; cdr3_aa: CATAGTMTGLNTGELFF; cdr3_nt: TGTGCCACCGCGGGGACGATGACAGGGTTGAACACCGGGGAGCTGTTTTTT
v_call: TRBV6-5; clone_size: many; j_call: TRBJ2-5; d_call: .; cdr3_aa: CASSYSIWLQETQYF; cdr3_nt: TGTGCCAGCAGTTACTCGATATGGCTGCAAGAGACCCAGTACTTC
v_call: TRBV10-3; clone_size: many; j_call: TRBJ1-2; d_call: .; cdr3_aa: CAISEAGPYGYTF; cdr3_nt: TGTGCCATCAGTGAGGCAGGGCCCTATGGCTACACCTTC
v_call: TRBV6-2/TRBV6-3; clone_size: once; j_call: TRBJ1-2; d_call: .; cdr3_aa: CASSQPRQANYGYTF; cdr3_nt: TGTGCCAGCAGTCAGCCCCGACAGGCGAACTATGGCTACACCTTC